One sample yielded the 24 T cell receptor beta chains listed below, sequenced in a study of a mutant IDH1 vaccine in newly diagnosed glioma. Sequencing used immunoSEQ multiplex PCR; TCRdb keeps in-frame clones, though not all of them. Of about 34,000 clones in the sample, about three quarters were seen once. Time point given: baseline, week 1 (first vaccination visit). The treatment: pre-vaccination baseline after standard-of-care therapy. This specimen consisted of peripheral blood mononuclear cells (PBMCs), obtained from a glioma patient treated with radiotherapy, temozolomide or both. The origin of the receptors is a man aged 50-59 years with glioma. Some clones in this sample may be carry-over from other donors' samples.

The chain combines TRBV6-6 with TRBJ2-3, with TRBD1 matching 8 bases. Germline assignment: CDR1 MNHNY and CDR2 SVGAGI (reference sequence). There are 14 residues in the CDR3. V shed 7 bases, J shed 4 bases, and the junction held 7 bases outside the gene matches. The CDR3: CASTNGQGSDTQYF. The CDR3 DNA reads as TGTGCCAGCACCAACGGACAGGGATCAGATACGCAGTATTTT.

The V gene is TRBV5-1, the J gene TRBJ1-1, with 8 positions matching TRBD1. The germline V gene encodes CDR1 SGHRS and CDR2 YFSETQ. The V segment lost 6 bases and the J segment 1 base; nucleotides outside the gene matches: 2. CDR3 length: 13 amino acids. The CDR3 sequence: CASTGQGNTEAFF. The DNA of the CDR3 is TGCGCCAGCACCGGACAGGGGAACACTGAAGCTTTCTTT.

This clone was counted once. The V call is TRBV11-3, the J call TRBJ1-2; 8 positions match TRBD1. Germline V gives CDR1 SGHNT, CDR2 YENEEA. V shed 5 bases, J shed 4 bases, and the junction held 3 bases outside the gene matches. The CDR3 consists of 13 residues. CDR3 loop: CASSPGGSYGYTF. The CDR3 bases are TGTGCCAGCAGCCCAGGGGGCTCCTATGGCTACACCTTC.

Here the CDR3 reads CASSFAGTGVETQYF. The CDR3, as DNA: TGTGCCAGCAGTTTTGCCGGGACAGGAGTGGAGACCCAGTACTTC. This chain joins TRBV27 and TRBJ2-5, with 8 bases lining up with TRBD1. Germline assignment: CDR1 MNHEY and CDR2 SMNVEV (reference sequence). There are 15 residues in the CDR3. With 3 bases clipped from V and 5 bases from J, the junction kept 8 bases outside the gene matches.

This clone was detected only once. The chain couples TRBV5-5 to TRBJ2-2, with 9 bases identical to TRBD1. The CDR3 has 17 amino acids. The trim removed 6 bases at V and 4 bases at J, leaving 13 bases unmatched. CDR1 is SGHKS and CDR2 is YYEKEE in the germline V gene (reference sequence). The CDR3 coding sequence is TGTGCCAGCAACCCCGCGACGGGACAGGGAGCCACCGGGGAGCTGTTTTTT. This codes for CASNPATGQGATGELFF.

V and J are TRBV7-8 and TRBJ1-2, with D maybe TRBD1 (5 bases). Germline V gene data show CDR1 as SGHVS and CDR2 as FQNEAQ. Trimming left V 2 bases short and J 8 bases short, with 12 bases between. CDR3 size: 13 residues. Here the CDR3 reads CASSLTGERGYTF. The CDR3 nucleotides read TGTGCCAGCAGCTTAACGGGGGAGAGGGGCTACACCTTC.

This clone occurred a few times. The chain links TRBV4-1 to TRBJ1-5, with D possibly being TRBD1 (5 bases). Germline lookup yields CDR1 MGHRA and CDR2 YSYEKL. V lost 0 bases, J lost 6 bases, and 9 bases lay in between. The CDR3 runs 14 residues. The CDR3, as DNA: TGCGCCAGCAGCCAAGACGAGGGGTTTCAGCCCCAGCATTTT. Translation gives CASSQDEGFQPQHF.

This clone occurred a few times. The V and J genes are TRBV30 and TRBJ1-1; D uncertain. Germline V gene lookup returns CDR1 GTSNPN and CDR2 SVGIG (reference sequence). The CDR3 totals 12 residues. The V and J ends lost 0 bases and 6 bases respectively, with 8 bases between them. The CDR3, as DNA: TGTGCCTGGAGTGTAACAGCCTCTGAAGCTTTCTTT. This gives the protein CAWSVTASEAFF.

The rearrangement links TRBV5-6 to TRBJ1-1; no clear D gene. Trimming took off 4 bases at V and 8 bases at J, with 9 bases between the two ends. Germline V gives CDR1 SGHDT, CDR2 YYEEEE. The CDR3 is 11 residues long. CDR3 protein: CASSLRTEAFF. The CDR3, as DNA: TGTGCCAGCAGCCTTCGGACCGAAGCTTTCTTT. Supplemented by reference TRBV5-6 and TRBJ1-1, the full variable domain reads DAGVTQSPTHLIKTRGQQVTLRCSPKSGHDTVSWYQQALGQGPQFIFQYYEEEERQRGNFPDRFSGHQFPNYSSELNVNALLLGDSALYLCASSLRTEAFFGQGTRLTVV.

This clone has only a few counts. The chain is built from TRBV9 and TRBJ2-5, with D tentatively TRBD1 or TRBD2 (5 bases each). CDR1 is SGDLS, CDR2 YYNGEE, per germline. V lost 0 bases, J lost 2 bases, and 8 bases lay in between. This CDR3 has 14 residues. The CDR3, as DNA: TGTGCCAGCAGCGTAGCGGGGCTGCAAGAGACCCAGTACTTC. Translated: CASSVAGLQETQYF.

This clone was counted only a few times. Germline is not matched at one junction end, which may reflect a read error. The chain recombines TRBV7-7 with TRBJ2-2; 8 bases are shared with TRBD1. From germline, CDR1 is SSHAT and CDR2 FNYEAQ (reference sequence). CDR3 length: 14 amino acids. The CDR3: CASSSGQGGGELFF. Written as DNA, the CDR3 is TGTGCTAGCAGCTCCGGACAGGGCGGAGGGGAGCTGTTTTTT.

The chain uses TRBV15 and TRBJ2-5; D is perhaps TRBD2 (6 bases). Germline CDR1 LNHNV, CDR2 YYDKDF (reference sequence). The CDR3 length is 15 residues. With 0 bases removed from V and 0 bases from J, the gap between germline ends came to 8 bases. The CDR3 DNA is TGTGCCACCAGCAGAGATGGCGGGGACCAAGAGACCCAGTACTTC. This codes for CATSRDGGDQETQYF.

The chain recombines TRBV4-1 with TRBJ1-3; no firm D call. The germline V gene has CDR1 MGHRA and CDR2 YSYEKL. This CDR3 comprises 16 residues. Trimming cost V 4 bases and J 0 bases, with 13 bases left between them. The CDR3: CASSRAILSSGNTIYF. CDR3 nucleotides: TGCGCCAGCAGCCGGGCCATTCTCAGCTCTGGAAACACCATATATTTT.

The chain has TRBV29-1 and TRBJ1-2, with D hard to call. Trimming shortened V by 3 bases and J by 2 bases, and 16 bases separated the two germline ends. This CDR3 is 15 amino acids long. The germline CDR1 and CDR2 sequences are SQVTM and ANQGSEA. The CDR3 here is CSVESRSTWNYGYTF. In DNA, the CDR3 is TGCAGCGTTGAGTCCCGGTCGACTTGGAACTATGGCTACACCTTC.

DNA for the CDR3: TGTGCCAGCAGCTTTTCTAGCGGGGGGCCCAACACCGGGGAGCTGTTTTTT. Its protein is CASSFSSGGPNTGELFF. This chain links TRBV7-2 with TRBJ2-2, with 11 bases identical to TRBD2. With 3 bases clipped from V and 2 bases from J, the junction kept 5 bases outside the gene matches. Germline lookup yields CDR1 SGHTA and CDR2 FQGNSA. The CDR3 length is 17 residues. The entire variable domain, with the rest obtained from reference TRBV7-2 and TRBJ2-2, is as follows: GAGVSQSPSNKVTEKGKDVELRCDPISGHTALYWYRQSLGQGLEFLIYFQGNSAPDKSGLPSDRFSAERTGGSVSTLTIQRTQQEDSAVYLCASSFSSGGPNTGELFFGEGSRLTVL.

This clone was observed a handful of times. The rearrangement uses TRBV7-2 and TRBJ2-2; 7 bases match TRBD1. The ends lost 5 bases at V and 7 bases at J; junction bases unmatched: 7. The CDR3 totals 14 residues. The germline V gene encodes CDR1 SGHTA and CDR2 FQGNSA. The CDR3: CASSRQGVSGELFF. CDR3 bases: TGTGCCAGCAGCCGGCAGGGGGTTAGCGGGGAGCTGTTTTTT.

V is TRBV10-3 and J is TRBJ1-2; tentatively, D is TRBD1 (5 bases). V dropped 2 bases and J dropped 3 bases, with 7 bases sitting between them. This CDR3 region has 13 residues. The germline V gene has CDR1 ENHRY and CDR2 SYGVKD. Here the CDR3 reads CAISEEGHYGYTF. In DNA, the CDR3 is TGTGCCATCAGTGAGGAGGGGCACTATGGCTACACCTTC.

This chain connects TRBV5-6 to TRBJ1-3; the D is unclear. With 1 base removed from V and 7 bases from J, the gap between germline ends came to 12 bases. CDR3 size: 14 residues. Germline CDR1 SGHDT, CDR2 YYEEEE. CDR3 DNA sequence: TGTGCCAGCAGCTTGAACGGCATTGGGAACACCATATATTTT. It encodes CASSLNGIGNTIYF.

The chain employs TRBV18 and TRBJ1-2; a weak D match, TRBD1 (6 bases). CDR3 size: 12 residues. Germline CDR1 reads KGHSH; CDR2 reads LQKENI. V was shortened by 3 bases and J by 8 bases, with 10 bases between the two germline ends. The CDR3 loop reads CASSPTGRGYTF. CDR3 nucleotide sequence: TGTGCCAGCTCACCTACAGGGAGAGGCTACACCTTC.

This clone was seen just once. The gene calls are TRBV19 and TRBJ2-5, with 10 bases lining up with TRBD2. Germline V CDR1 and CDR2: LNHDA, SQIVND (reference sequence). The CDR3 totals 13 residues. The V and J ends lost 10 bases and 5 bases, in that order; junction bases with no gene match: 7. This chain's CDR3 is CATLTSGEETQYF. DNA for the CDR3: TGTGCCACCCTAACTAGCGGGGAGGAGACCCAGTACTTC.

CDR3 residues: CASRRADLAAGELFF. CDR3 in DNA: TGTGCCAGTAGGCGCGCCGATTTAGCGGCCGGGGAGCTGTTTTTT. J is TRBJ2-2 and V is TRBV19, with a weak D call TRBD2 (6 bases). The germline gives CDR1 LNHDA, CDR2 SQIVND (reference sequence). This CDR3 has 15 amino acids. V was clipped by 6 bases and J by 6 bases, with 17 bases between them.

The rearrangement uses TRBV10-3 and TRBJ2-3; maybe TRBD1 (6 bases). V dropped 8 bases and J dropped 4 bases, with 13 bases sitting between them. The germline V gene encodes CDR1 ENHRY and CDR2 SYGVKD. The CDR3 has 13 amino acids. CDR3 amino acids: CAIGTPRSDTQYF. The CDR3 nucleotides read TGTGCCATCGGGACACCGAGGTCAGATACGCAGTATTTT.

The V gene is TRBV5-1, the J gene TRBJ2-5; D gene uncertain. In germline, CDR1 is SGHRS, CDR2 YFSETQ. The CDR3 extends over 13 amino acids. V lost 4 bases to trimming and J lost 5 bases, with 12 bases between them. DNA for the CDR3: TGCGCCAGCAGCGTGCACCGTCTGGAGACCCAGTACTTC. Translated: CASSVHRLETQYF. Looking up the rest from reference TRBV5-1 and TRBJ2-5 gives the full variable domain: KAGVTQTPRYLIKTRGQQVTLSCSPISGHRSVSWYQQTPGQGLQFLFEYFSETQRNKGNFPGRFSGRQFSNSRSEMNVSTLELGDSALYLCASSVHRLETQYFGPGTRLLVL.

The chain carries TRBV6-5 and TRBJ2-3; no clear D. The V end was cut by 2 bases, the J end by 2 bases, with 8 bases between. Germline V gene sequence: CDR1 MNHEY, CDR2 SVGAGI. This CDR3 has 14 amino acids. Written as DNA, the CDR3 is TGTGCCAGCAGTTACCGATTCCCCACAGATACGCAGTATTTT. It is translated as CASSYRFPTDTQYF.